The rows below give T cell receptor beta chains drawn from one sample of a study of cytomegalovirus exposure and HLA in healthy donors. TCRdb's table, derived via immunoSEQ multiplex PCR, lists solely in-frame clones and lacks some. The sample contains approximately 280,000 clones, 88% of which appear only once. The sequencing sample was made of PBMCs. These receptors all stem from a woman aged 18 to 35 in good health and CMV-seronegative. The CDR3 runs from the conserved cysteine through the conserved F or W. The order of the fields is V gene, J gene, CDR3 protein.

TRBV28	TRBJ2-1	CASSSPNKAGRNEQFF
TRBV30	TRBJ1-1	CAWRATGRRNTEAFF
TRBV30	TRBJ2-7	CAWSVGTGMFYEQYF
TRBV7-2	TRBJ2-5	CASSSLAGGLETQYF
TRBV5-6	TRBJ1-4	CASSFGISNEKLFF
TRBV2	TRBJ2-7	CASSGTAWDRASYEQYF
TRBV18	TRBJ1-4	CASSPGTDNEKLFF
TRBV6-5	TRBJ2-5	CASRTPGGGTQYF
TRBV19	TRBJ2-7	CASSTGVLGYEQYF
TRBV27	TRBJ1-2	CASSSRQGDGYTF
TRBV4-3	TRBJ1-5	CASSQSYRGGNQPQHF
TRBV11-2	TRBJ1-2	CASSLGRRGYTF
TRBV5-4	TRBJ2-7	CASSLWRGLLVGRYNEQYF
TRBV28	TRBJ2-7	CASSKSGQGSYEQYF
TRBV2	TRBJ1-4	CASKGRPQGGYEKLFF
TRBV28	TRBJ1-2	CASSLGTFRGYTF
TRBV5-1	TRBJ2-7	CASSPSGVSYEQYF
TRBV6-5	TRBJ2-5	CATRGVVETQYF
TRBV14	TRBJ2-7	CASSQEPSGTYYEQYF
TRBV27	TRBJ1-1	CASSSLLNTEAFF
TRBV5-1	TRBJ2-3	CASSKGLAGGTDTQYF
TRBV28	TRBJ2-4	CASSSGLAGVIQYF
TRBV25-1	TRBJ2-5	CASTQVAEETQYF
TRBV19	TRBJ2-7	CASSEGTGSFEQYF
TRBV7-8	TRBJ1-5	CASSPITGGADQPQHF
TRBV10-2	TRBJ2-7	CASRRIRTSGGSEQYF
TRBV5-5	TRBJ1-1	CASSLAVFLGTVNTEAFF
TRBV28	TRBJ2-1	CASSLGGPSYNEQFF
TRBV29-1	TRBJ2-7	CSVEEPDRGSYEQYF
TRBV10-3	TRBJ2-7	CAILDSGTGNYEQYF
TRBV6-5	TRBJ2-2	CASSYNTGGELFF
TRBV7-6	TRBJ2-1	CASGAAGGPIEQFF
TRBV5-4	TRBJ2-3	CASSRDRPGTDTQYF
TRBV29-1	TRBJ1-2	CSVLTGTSYGYTF
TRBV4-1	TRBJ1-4	CASSHPGSANEKLFF
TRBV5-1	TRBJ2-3	CASSLEGRGADTQYF
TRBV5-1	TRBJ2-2	CASSTYRDRVTGELFF
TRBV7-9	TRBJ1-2	CASSPYPDREDGYTF
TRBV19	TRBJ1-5	CASRIARGGIRSQPQHF
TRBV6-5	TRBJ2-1	CASSYGTADNEQFF
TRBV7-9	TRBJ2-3	CASRSSGPWDTQYF